Below are 15 T cell receptor beta chains sequenced from a single sample in a study of Ad26.COV2.S vaccination and SARS-CoV-2 variants. Treatment specified: approximately 18 received Ad26.COV2.S at low or high dose, single or two shots; roughly 5 received placebo; per-sample allocation not given. Collection of the samples took place on day 63 after the first injection of vaccine or placebo. Some clones are missing from TCRdb's copy, which holds only in-frame ones; the method was immunoSEQ multiplex PCR. Among approximately 500,000 clones listed, about 83% were seen once. Sequenced material: peripheral blood, taken in a trial of Ad26.COV2.S vaccine versus placebo. The source is a person between 18 and 65 years old who received the Ad26.COV2.S COVID-19 vaccine or a placebo.

This chain connects TRBV7-2 to TRBJ2-7; perhaps D is TRBD1 or TRBD2 (6 bases each). Trimming removed 3 bases at V and 5 bases at J, with 17 bases between. Germline V lookup: CDR1 SGHTA, CDR2 FQGNSA. The CDR3 runs 15 residues. CDR3 protein: CASSLRGGLPHEQYF. CDR3 in DNA: TGTGCCAGCAGCTTGCGTGGGGGGCTCCCCCACGAGCAGTACTTC.

The rearrangement links TRBV12-3 or TRBV12-4 to TRBJ2-7; D is perhaps TRBD2 (6 bases). CDR3 length: 13 residues. V was trimmed by 5 bases and J by 1 base, leaving 9 bases between them. CDR3 amino acids: CASSTRGSYEQYF. CDR3 sequence (DNA): TGTGCCAGCAGTACCCGGGGGTCCTACGAGCAGTACTTC.

This chain connects TRBV7-2 to TRBJ2-1; 7 bases line up with TRBD2. This CDR3 spans 15 amino acids. With V trimmed by 1 base and J by 9 bases, 9 bases remained unmatched. Germline V gives CDR1 SGHTA, CDR2 FQGNSA. The CDR3 is CASSLVPAGSGEQFF. CDR3 bases: TGTGCCAGCAGCTTAGTCCCAGCGGGATCGGGTGAGCAGTTCTTC.

The rearrangement links TRBV10-3 to TRBJ2-2, with D perhaps being TRBD1 or TRBD2 (6 bases each). The CDR3 extends over 14 amino acids. Trimming shortened V by 7 bases and J by 3 bases, and 12 bases separated the two germline ends. Germline V gene data show CDR1 as ENHRY and CDR2 as SYGVKD. The CDR3 reads CAITRGPDTGELFF. CDR3 DNA: TGTGCCATCACCCGGGGGCCCGACACCGGGGAGCTGTTTTTT.

CDR3 sequence (DNA): TGTGCCAGCAGTTTATTTGGACAGCAGAACACTGAAGCTTTCTTT. Translating gives CASSLFGQQNTEAFF. J is TRBJ1-1 and V is TRBV28; D may be TRBD1 (6 bases). V was pared by 1 base and J by 1 base, with 10 bases between. Germline V gene sequence: CDR1 MDHEN, CDR2 SYDVKM. The CDR3 has 15 amino acids.

This clone was observed once. The chain joins TRBV19 to TRBJ1-1, with D hard to call. Germline CDR1 and CDR2: LNHDA and SQIVND (reference sequence). The CDR3 runs 13 residues. Trimming left V 2 bases short and J 3 bases short, with 7 bases between. The CDR3 nucleotides read TGTGCCAGTAGTATAAGCAGCTACACTGAAGCTTTCTTT. Translating gives CASSISSYTEAFF.

The chain couples TRBV7-2 to TRBJ2-2; D is uncertain. The length of the CDR3 is 14 residues. Trimming removed 4 bases from V and 1 base from J, with 7 bases in between. Germline CDR1 SGHTA, CDR2 FQGNSA. CDR3 protein: CASSYYKNTGELFF. CDR3 nucleotide sequence: TGTGCCAGCAGCTACTATAAGAACACCGGGGAGCTGTTTTTT.

V usage is TRBV5-8 and J usage is TRBJ1-4; 10 bases line up with TRBD1. With V trimmed by 3 bases and J by 8 bases, 7 bases remained unmatched. The CDR3 consists of 15 residues. CDR1 and CDR2 from the germline V gene are SGHTS and YDEGEE. The CDR3 reads CASSSPGTGVEKLFF. In DNA form, the CDR3 reads TGTGCCAGCAGCTCCCCCGGGACAGGGGTCGAAAAACTGTTTTTT.

This clone was counted only a few times. The chain couples TRBV29-1 to TRBJ2-1, with D maybe TRBD2 (5 bases). The CDR3 is made up of 14 amino acids. The V gene's germline CDR1 is SQVTM and CDR2 ANQGSEA. The V and J ends lost 6 bases and 4 bases respectively, with 16 bases between them. The CDR3 bases are TGCAGCGTGAATGGAGGCAGCTCTTACAATGAGCAGTTCTTC. It is translated as CSVNGGSSYNEQFF.

The rearrangement links TRBV27 to TRBJ2-2, with D unclear. The CDR3 runs to 13 residues. Germline V CDR1 and CDR2: MNHEY, SMNVEV (reference sequence). With 6 bases removed from V and 4 bases from J, the gap between germline ends came to 9 bases. The chain's CDR3 is CASSPLGTGELFF. In DNA, the CDR3 is TGTGCCAGCAGCCCATTGGGCACCGGGGAGCTGTTTTTT.

The rearrangement joins TRBV25-1 to TRBJ1-3; no definite D call. CDR3 length equals 13 residues. CDR1 MGHDK and CDR2 SYGVNS come from the germline V gene. V was trimmed by 5 bases and J by 9 bases, leaving 14 bases between them. The CDR3 DNA sequence: TGTGCCAGCAGTACTCACGGGAGTGGCACCATATATTTT. This encodes CASSTHGSGTIYF.

Only a few counts were recorded for this clone. The DNA for the CDR3 is TGTGCCTGTACTACAGCCGACAGGGCGGCTACGGCCCTCCACTTT. It is translated as CACTTADRAATALHF. The chain links TRBV30 to TRBJ1-6; 7 bases are shared with TRBD1. The germline V gene has CDR1 GTSNPN and CDR2 SVGIG (reference sequence). With 6 bases clipped from V and 14 bases from J, the junction kept 19 bases outside the gene matches. The CDR3 consists of 15 residues.

The sample holds one count of this clone. The chain combines TRBV18 with TRBJ2-3; D is unclear. This CDR3 is 16 amino acids long. The germline V gene has CDR1 KGHSH and CDR2 LQKENI. Trimming took 1 base from V and 1 from J, leaving 12 bases between them. Here the CDR3 reads CASSPLFGPGTDTQYF. The CDR3 DNA reads as TGTGCCAGCTCACCACTTTTCGGTCCGGGCACAGATACGCAGTATTTT.

The chain recombines TRBV30 with TRBJ2-1, with TRBD2 identical over 11 bases. Germline trimming cut 1 base from V and 0 bases from J; bases unmatched to any gene: 2. Germline V gives CDR1 GTSNPN, CDR2 SVGIG (reference sequence). This CDR3 comprises 16 residues. The CDR3: CAWSGTSGSSYNEQFF. The CDR3 DNA sequence: TGTGCCTGGAGTGGTACTAGCGGGAGCTCCTACAATGAGCAGTTCTTC.

The V and J genes are TRBV7-2 and TRBJ2-3; the D is unclear. CDR3 length: 14 residues. Trimming removed 4 bases at V and 2 bases at J, with 10 bases between. Germline loops: CDR1 SGHTA, CDR2 FQGNSA. The CDR3 reads CASSSLGSTDTQYF. CDR3 nucleotide sequence: TGTGCCAGCAGCTCCCTTGGCTCCACAGATACGCAGTATTTT.